Shown below are 15 T cell receptor beta chains from a single sample sequenced in a study of CD8+CD57+ T cells in acquired aplastic anemia (dated by TCRdb to 2017 to 2018). Patients chosen for sequencing had shown expansion of CD8+CD57+ cells by flow cytometry. Sequencing instrument: Illumina HiSeq 2000. TCR beta VDJ combination and CDR3 sequence profiling used genomic DNA as the template. The public reads were run again by TCRdb, first through fastp at Q25 and then through MiXCR, and only productive beta chains were kept. For every CDR3 protein sequence, its rows merge into one entry that carries the most common genes and DNA. The sample yields roughly 290,000 distinct CDR3 sequences; 45% to 65% were counted once. The ten largest clones represent roughly 1.2% of the sample. The sequenced sample consisted of sorted CD4+, CD8+, or CD8+CD57+ T cells (not recorded which) from PBMCs. Receptor source: a human donor with aplastic anemia.

The chain combines TRBV7-2 with TRBJ1-2; D not certain. CDR3 length: 14 residues. Germline lookup yields CDR1 SGHTA and CDR2 FQGNSA. Trimming took 2 bases from V and 7 from J, leaving 14 bases between them. CDR3 bases: TGTGCCAGCAGCTTATTAGGAGGGCAGGCTGGCTACACCTTC. It is translated as CASSLLGGQAGYTF. The full variable domain, rest sourced from reference TRBV7-2 and TRBJ1-2, is GAGVSQSPSNKVTEKGKDVELRCDPISGHTALYWYRQSLGQGLEFLIYFQGNSAPDKSGLPSDRFSAERTGGSVSTLTIQRTQQEDSAVYLCASSLLGGQAGYTFGSGTRLTVV.

This chain connects TRBV7-6 to TRBJ2-5; D uncertain. Looked up from germline, CDR1 is SGHVS and CDR2 is FNYEAQ. This CDR3 comprises 14 residues. Trimming left V 7 bases short and J 3 bases short, with 15 bases between. The CDR3 loop is CASISGLTEETQYF. The CDR3 DNA reads as TGTGCCAGCATTTCGGGCCTGACTGAAGAGACCCAGTACTTC.

The rearrangement joins TRBV7-3 to TRBJ1-5; D not certain. Germline V gene data show CDR1 as SGHTA and CDR2 as FQGTGA. V shed 1 base and J shed 3 bases, with 16 bases lying between them. This CDR3 has 17 amino acids. CDR3 protein: CASSLIGGRSYNQPQHF. CDR3 coding DNA: TGTGCCAGCAGCTTAATCGGCGGGCGATCCTACAATCAGCCCCAGCATTTT.

The chain has TRBV7-9 and TRBJ1-1; D is uncertain. V was shortened by 3 bases and J by 6 bases, with 8 bases between the two germline ends. The germline gives CDR1 SEHNR, CDR2 FQNEAQ (reference sequence). The CDR3 is 12 amino acids. The CDR3 DNA reads TGTGCCAGCAGCTTTGGCGTCCCTGAAGCTTTCTTT. Residues: CASSFGVPEAFF.

V gene TRBV18 combines with J gene TRBJ2-7; TRBD1 matches 9 bases. This CDR3 region has 15 residues. The V and J ends lost 3 bases and 5 bases, in that order; junction bases with no gene match: 8. Germline V lookup: CDR1 KGHSH, CDR2 LQKENI. The CDR3 protein is CASSPTGTGINEQYF. In DNA, the CDR3 is TGTGCCAGCTCACCGACGGGGACAGGGATCAACGAGCAGTACTTC.

V is TRBV5-4 and J is TRBJ2-3; tentatively, D is TRBD1 (6 bases). CDR1 and CDR2 from the germline V gene are SGHNT and YYREEE (reference sequence). The V end was cut by 10 bases, the J end by 1 base, with 10 bases between. CDR3 length: 12 residues. CDR3 DNA sequence: TGTGCCTTGGGGGCGGGCACAGATACGCAGTATTTT. Its translation is CALGAGTDTQYF.

The rearrangement uses TRBV7-6 and TRBJ1-2; 8 positions match TRBD1. The CDR3 consists of 13 residues. Germline lookup yields CDR1 SGHVS and CDR2 FNYEAQ. The V segment lost 8 bases and the J segment 4 bases; nucleotides outside the gene matches: 6. The CDR3 spells CASGTGEIYGYTF. CDR3 DNA: TGTGCCAGCGGGACAGGCGAAATCTATGGCTACACCTTC.

This clonotype has more than one count but fewer than ten. Being one base from a much bigger clone, this may be a read error. This sequence joins TRBV19 and TRBJ2-1; D gene ambiguous. Germline V gene sequence: CDR1 LNHDA, CDR2 SQIVND (reference sequence). The CDR3 is 15 amino acids. CDR3 DNA: TGTGCCAGTAGTATTGGCATCCGGTTCCAAAATGAGCAGCTCTTC. Translated, it gives CASSIGIRFQNEQLF.

The chain has TRBV19 and TRBJ1-2; possibly TRBD1 for D (5 bases). V was trimmed by 4 bases and J by 6 bases, leaving 12 bases between them. Germline V gene data show CDR1 as LNHDA and CDR2 as SQIVND (reference sequence). The CDR3 is 13 residues long. The CDR3 sequence: CASSKQVGNGYTF. DNA for the CDR3: TGTGCCAGTAGTAAACAGGTGGGAAATGGCTACACCTTC.

This clonotype was detected ten times or more. The V call is TRBV11-2, the J call TRBJ1-2, with 9 bases aligning to TRBD1. This CDR3 region has 15 residues. Trimming at V came to 5 bases and at J to 8 bases, leaving 12 bases not matched to a gene. Germline V gives CDR1 SGHAT, CDR2 FQNNGV. This CDR3 is CASSPQARGQGGYTF. The DNA of the CDR3 is TGTGCCAGCAGCCCCCAAGCCCGGGGACAGGGAGGCTACACCTTC.

The chain couples TRBV25-1 to TRBJ1-2, with D unresolved. The V end lost 2 bases, the J end lost 6 bases, and 1 base lay between the germline ends. Germline-derived CDR1 and CDR2 are MGHDK and SYGVNS. This CDR3 has 10 amino acids. CDR3 DNA: TGTGCCAGCAGTGAAGATGGCTACACCTTC. It translates to CASSEDGYTF.

As for this clonotype: This is likely a read error, given that the CDR3 carries no conserved phenylalanine or tryptophan at its end. This chain connects TRBV7-2 to TRBJ2-1; 7 positions match TRBD2. CDR1 is SGHTA, CDR2 FQGNSA, per germline. The CDR3 has 15 residues. V lost 5 bases to trimming and J lost 6 bases; unmatched junction nucleotides: 10. CDR3: CASSTRGTTANEQFL. The CDR3 nucleotides are TGTGCCAGCAGCACACGCGGGACTACCGCCAATGAGCAGTTCCTC.

This clonotype has a single count. The genes are TRBV5-1 and TRBJ2-7; 15 positions agree with TRBD2. The trim removed 4 bases at V and 5 bases at J, leaving 1 base unmatched. The CDR3 is made up of 14 amino acids. Germline loops: CDR1 SGHRS, CDR2 YFSETQ. CDR3 region: CASSGLAGGNEQYF. CDR3 nucleotides: TGCGCCAGCAGCGGACTAGCGGGAGGGAACGAGCAGTACTTC.

This clonotype came up a few times. A clone one base away is much larger, so this may be a read error. Written as DNA, the CDR3 is TGTGCCAGCAGTTTGGGGGAGCCCTACGAGCAGTACTTC. This encodes CASSLGEPYEQYF. The chain joins TRBV12-3 or TRBV12-4 to TRBJ2-7, with D tentatively TRBD1 or TRBD2 (5 bases each). Trimming removed 3 bases at V and 2 bases at J, with 8 bases between. The length of the CDR3 is 13 residues.

CDR3 in amino acids: CASSFSGGVGEQYF. The CDR3 DNA reads as TGTGCCAGCAGCTTTAGCGGGGGGGTAGGCGAGCAGTACTTC. The rearrangement links TRBV7-9 to TRBJ2-7; 11 nucleotides match TRBD2. CDR1 and CDR2 from the germline V gene are SEHNR and FQNEAQ (reference sequence). The J segment lost 6 bases and the V segment lost 3 bases, leaving 4 bases of the junction unmatched. The CDR3 runs to 14 residues.